What follows is one T cell receptor beta chain and its context. Its antigen is unknown. Base qualities were left out, and no much larger clone turns up one base away. The library came from the immunoSEQ multiplex PCR assay. A mixture of 60 forward primers for TCR Vbeta segments and 13 reverse primers for TCR Jbeta segments was used in the multiplex PCR. The CDR3 region of rearranged TCR beta genes was amplified from genomic DNA with a multiplex PCR assay. Amplified TCR beta libraries were sequenced as 87-base-pair reads on the Illumina HiSeq System. Per the authors' processing: A later analysis counted approximately 84 million unique TCR beta chains across the 600 to 850 repertoires, and 10 million to 11 million of these chains were shared by at least two donors. Raw reads were error-corrected and collapsed into unique sequences with a nearest-neighbor algorithm that merged closely related sequences to remove PCR and sequencing errors. Alignment of CDR3 sequences to IMGT reference sequences was used to assign V, D and J gene segments. For a sequence to be retained, a match of at least six nucleotides to both a V gene segment and a J gene segment was required. Rearrangements were called productive when the CDR3 lacked stop codons and stayed in frame with V and J; all others were non-productive. CDR3 was defined by IMGT convention, running from the second conserved V-encoded cysteine to the conserved J-encoded phenylalanine. The earlier analysis of some 600 of the donors excluded sequences that lacked an unambiguous match to a single V gene segment. An earlier analysis of roughly 590 of the donors called V segments functional above 56.7% productive rearrangements and segregating when the between-donor standard deviation exceeded 5%. A statistical classification framework was built to diagnose cytomegalovirus status from the catalog of TCR beta chain sequences. In a later analysis, V and J genes were assigned by comparing TCR nucleotide sequences against IMGT/GENE-DB human TR gene sequences. The TCRdist pipeline was used in a later analysis to assign CDR3 sequences and most-parsimonious VDJ recombination scenarios. In a later analysis, each TCR beta chain was defined by its CDR3 amino acid sequence together with its V-gene family, and reads without a unique V-gene family were excluded. To address suspected cross-contamination and a sequencing artifact, a later analysis removed around 590 highly shared, low-generation-probability nucleotide sequences. In a later analysis, a clonal expansion index for each public chain was calculated from normalized within-repertoire ranks of inferred template counts. In a later analysis, generation probabilities were computed with a VDJ recombination model fitted to out-of-frame rearrangements, and the resulting probabilities were checked against IGoR. In a later analysis, TCR-TCR, TCR-HLA and TCR-CMV co-occurrence was scored with hypergeometric tests, and a repertoire-size bias correction was applied to TCR pairs. In a later analysis, false discovery rates were estimated by permuting HLA or CMV assignments 20 times. In a later analysis, co-occurring TCRs were grouped with DBSCAN, and TCRdist sequence similarity was added when clustering was performed within HLA-allele-positive subsets. For co-occurrence clustering, repertoires with fewer than 30,000 or more than 120,000 public chains were excluded, along with four to six repertoires with anomalous nucleotide sharing. This immuneACCESS table, as held by TCRdb, lists in-frame sequences with V and J called but not all clones. Of the missing ones, under half trace to an unresolved V gene in checked studies; the others have no known cause. The V and J calls and clone size are taken from that table; D and trimming were inferred from the DNA. Here the sample has 50,000 or so clones; 55% to 85% occur a single time. The ten top clones hold about a third of the sample.

The cohort was made up of roughly 670 healthy bone marrow donors. Cohort members were all nominally healthy when sampled, although unrecorded immune exposures were likely present. The donor was CMV seropositive and was included in the group of 300 or so seropositive cohort members. Each donor provided a peripheral blood sample, and peripheral blood mononuclear cells were used for TCR beta sequencing. The Qiagen DNeasy Blood Extraction Kit was used to extract genomic DNA from the blood cell samples. The sample belongs to a study of cytomegalovirus exposure and HLA in healthy donors (dated by TCRdb to 2016 to 2017). At the level of the whole study: In an earlier analysis of some 550 of the donors, 250 to 300 Gb of sequence data and 120 million or so unique TCR beta sequences from 150 million to 200 million T cells were reported. HLA typing included class I and class II loci at four-digit resolution. Approximately 330 gigabases of sequencing data and around 80 million unique TCR sequences made up an early release that covered 500 to 650 HLA-typed donors. Rather than using new phenotypic data, the later analysis identified candidate immune exposures from TCR beta sequences and from how often those sequences occurred across donors. In a later genetic analysis, genome-wide SNP genotypes for about 65% of the roughly 700 donors were used, and that subset was treated as a discovery cohort. To decide whether each TCR beta V gene segment behaved as functional or pseudogenic, an earlier analysis of approximately 590 of the donors relied on high-throughput TCR beta sequencing. In a later analysis, previously published TCR beta repertoires from 600 to 850 donors were re-analyzed and high-resolution HLA genotyping was added so that TCR occurrence patterns could be studied. To predict cytomegalovirus infection status, the study combined high-throughput TCR immunosequencing, statistical association of individual TCRs with disease status, and machine learning. Five DR-DQ haplotypes were treated as single units for association and clustering because of strong linkage in the cohort. A separate validation cohort of roughly 110 different subjects was used in addition to the approximately 610-subject first cohort. Every repertoire in the discovery cohort had been generated on one and the same sequencing platform. On average, about 240,000 unique TCR beta nucleotide sequences were sequenced per donor among 398 genotyped donors of the cohort, with roughly 19% of those sequences being non-productive. The study profiled the T cell repertoires of about 640 subjects by immunosequencing and related them to cytomegalovirus serostatus. Of the 350 to 400 genotyped donors, over 70% fell in the genetic ancestry cluster associated with self-reported Caucasian donors. The aim of the study was to test whether cataloging public T cell receptors could identify signatures of past pathogen exposure. Donor age, sex, ethnicity and CMV serostatus were compiled alongside the repertoire data. The number of typed donors differed by locus: about 620-640 for A, B, C, DRB1 and DQB1; about 520 for DQA1; approximately 610 for DPA1; and about 470 for DPB1. Broad study findings and their caveats: Because counts were too low, some 17 rarely observed V segments, including chromosome 9 orphons, were left out of the earlier analysis of some 640 of the donors. Several of the top co-occurrence clusters appeared to be linked to parvovirus B19, influenza, CMV and Epstein-Barr virus, according to a later analysis. In a later analysis, HLA-associated TCR beta chains showed more clonal expansion and lower generation probabilities than non-associated chains that were equally common. According to the authors, the approach could potentially be generalized to other disease states and immunological phenotypes. For the cohort, immune exposure information was limited to CMV serostatus. In a later analysis, TCR association rates were found to vary across HLA loci, with the most associated TCRs seen for DRB1 alleles and the fewest for HLA-C alleles. In a later genetic analysis, a missense DCLRE1C variant was associated with V-gene and J-gene trimming of TCR beta chains, and the association was replicated in an independent cohort. The presence/absence analyses assumed that sequencing depth was roughly uniform across donors, and that assumption may not be true. A later genetic analysis reported fewer N-insertions in productive TCRs among donors in an Asian-associated ancestry cluster than the approximately 670-donor mean. Specific HLA alleles were associated with more than 15,000 TCR beta sequences at a false discovery rate of 0.05 in a later analysis. In a later analysis, most CMV-associated TCR beta chains were found to appear HLA-restricted, with HLA associations seemingly driven largely by CMV exposure. When HLA alleles, especially DR and DQ, strongly co-occurred, attributing TCR associations to individual alleles was difficult. Across donors, most TCR sequences were observed very rarely, whereas some public TCRs were present in many individuals. A further reported finding was that TCR beta sequences accurately predicted the HLA-A and HLA-B alleles for most subjects in the first cohort. Some IMGT-functional V segments, including TRBV6-2 and TRBV6-3, could not be told apart with the 87-base-pair reads, so those segments were excluded. This cohort had only TCR beta chains sequenced, and the lack of alpha or paired-chain data limited which features could be detected. The sequencing pipeline was judged likely to have produced a cluster of highly shared sequence variants as a technical artifact. Broadly in line with IMGT annotations, most TCR beta V segments showed up in productive rearrangements about 90% or about 30% of the time in an earlier analysis of under 700 of the donors. Because some donors lacked HLA typing at each locus, the association tests relied only on the typed subset. In vitro tests confirmed that a few of the cytomegalovirus-associated TCR beta chains recognize cytomegalovirus antigens. In both the original and validation cohorts, the classifier was reported to diagnose cytomegalovirus status with high specificity and sensitivity. The study gave a list of under 200 TCR beta chains associated with cytomegalovirus. Linkage disequilibrium might explain the correlated functional status among segregating V segments, but an unknown experimental factor could not be ruled out.

At the junction V is shortened by 1 base and J by 2 bases, with 10 bases in between. The CDR3 has 16 amino acids, counting the end cysteine and phenylalanine. Just the 48-base CDR3 DNA is kept, in frame starting at base 1. The germline V gene specifies SGHDT as CDR1 and YYEEEE as CDR2. The receptor was derived from a man in his forties or fifties in good health and CMV-seropositive. Sequenced sample: PBMCs. The chain uses TRBV5-6 and TRBJ2-6; tentative D gene TRBD1, with 5 bases matching. CDR3 sequence: CASSLTGTPGANVLTF. The base sequence is TGTGCCAGCAGCTTGACAGGAACCCCTGGGGCCAACGTCCTGACTTTC.